Listed here are 5 T cell receptor beta chains from one sample, sequenced in a study of T-cell memory formation after mild COVID-19. TCRdb recomputed calls from the 5' RACE reads with MiXCR, one row per CDR3 protein. The profile shows about 320,000 distinct CDR3 sequences, around an eighth of them singletons. Input material: PBMCs or a T cell subset sorted from them (not recorded which). The receptors were gathered from a man aged 18 to 29 who had mild COVID-19 (a few samples of this study predate the infection). Cell type and time point are not known.

This chain uses TRBV9 with TRBJ1-1; D may be TRBD1 (6 bases). The CDR3 extends over 16 amino acids. Germline assignment: CDR1 SGDLS and CDR2 YYNGEE. Trimming cost V 0 bases and J 0 bases, with 12 bases left between them. The CDR3 sequence: CASSVVLDRMNTEAFF. CDR3 bases: TGTGCCAGCAGCGTAGTTCTCGACAGGATGAACACTGAAGCTTTCTTT.

This clonotype was observed a single time. The chain carries TRBV9 and TRBJ2-3; D not certain. The CDR3 has 15 amino acids. Germline CDR1 reads SGDLS; CDR2 reads YYNGEE. V lost 7 bases and J lost 1, with 16 bases in between. The CDR3 sequence: CASPLGSGRTDTQYF. Here the CDR3 DNA reads TGTGCCAGCCCGCTAGGATCCGGGCGCACAGATACGCAGTATTTT.

There are a few counts of this clonotype. The gene calls are TRBV4-3 and TRBJ1-4; possible D gene TRBD1, 5 bases. The V gene's germline CDR1 is LGHNA and CDR2 YSLEER. Between the trimmed V and J ends, which lost 5 bases and 4 bases, there was a span of 11 bases. The CDR3 sequence is 14 residues long. CDR3 DNA: TGCGCCAGCAGCGGGACTGTTTTTAATGAAAAACTGTTTTTT. Amino acids: CASSGTVFNEKLFF.

The table lists this clonotype with many counts. The chain employs TRBV5-1 and TRBJ2-7; TRBD2 aligns across 13 bases. This CDR3 region has 17 residues. Trimming cost V 4 bases and J 0 bases; bases outside gene matches: 7. Germline V CDR1 and CDR2: SGHRS, YFSETQ. For the CDR3, the DNA is TGCGCCAGCAGCCCCATCGGGACTAGCGGGGTCTCCTACGAGCAGTACTTC. This encodes CASSPIGTSGVSYEQYF.

The table lists this clonotype with a few counts. The rearrangement uses TRBV6-1 and TRBJ2-3, with TRBD1 matching 7 bases. The CDR3 sequence is 14 residues long. CDR1 is MNHNS and CDR2 is SASEGT in the germline V gene. Trimming took 6 bases from V and 2 from J; bases not matched to a gene: 5. The CDR3 coding sequence is TGTGCCAGCAGGCCGGGACAGAACACAGATACGCAGTATTTT. This translates into CASRPGQNTDTQYF.